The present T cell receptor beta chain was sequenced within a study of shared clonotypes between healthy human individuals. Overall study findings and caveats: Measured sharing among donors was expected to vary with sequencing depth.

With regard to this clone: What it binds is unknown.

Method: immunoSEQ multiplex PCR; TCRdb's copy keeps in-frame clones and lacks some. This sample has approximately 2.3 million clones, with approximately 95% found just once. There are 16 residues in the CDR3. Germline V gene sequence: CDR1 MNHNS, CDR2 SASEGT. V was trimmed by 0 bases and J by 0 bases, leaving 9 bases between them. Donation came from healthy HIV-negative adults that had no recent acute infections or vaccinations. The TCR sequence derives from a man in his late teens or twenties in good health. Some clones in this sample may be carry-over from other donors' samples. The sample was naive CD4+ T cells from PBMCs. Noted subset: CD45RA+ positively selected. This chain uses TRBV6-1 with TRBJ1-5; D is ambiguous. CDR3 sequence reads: CASSEAVTASNQPQHF. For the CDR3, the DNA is TGTGCCAGCAGTGAAGCAGTGACGGCTAGCAATCAGCCCCAGCATTTT.